This T cell receptor (beta chain) was retrieved from a study of T cells in Graves' hyperthyroidism and ophthalmopathy (dated by TCRdb to between 2018 and 2021). Turning to the overall study: Peripheral blood was collected at initial diagnosis, before any treatment. In about 6 Graves' hyperthyroidism patients, the study also compared T-cell repertoires from thyroid tissue with T-cell repertoires from blood. After blood sampling, hyperthyroidism patients were treated with methimazole at a starting dose of 30 mg daily, and ophthalmopathy patients were treated with high-dose intravenous methylprednisolone. Prospective prediction of ophthalmopathy was tested in an independent validation cohort consisting of about 20 hyperthyroidism patients and approximately 16 patients who later progressed to ophthalmopathy. To identify TCR V-J signatures that set the groups apart, the researchers used a discovery cohort of 100 or so patients, made up of roughly 40 with Graves' ophthalmopathy and some 58 with stable Graves' hyperthyroidism. According to the paper, TCR Vbeta CDR3 sequencing was carried out on over 130 peripheral blood samples, which came from some 41 ophthalmopathy, around 74 hyperthyroidism and 17 progressor patients. The approximately 90 discovery patients were divided at random into training and test sets in a 7:3 ratio. Study-wide findings and limitations: During validation, the model predicted progression to ophthalmopathy a median of around six months ahead of onset, with around 65% sensitivity and around 72% specificity. In cross-validation, a model built on a 13 V-J signature told ophthalmopathy apart from stable hyperthyroidism with about 90% sensitivity and 81% to 82% specificity, and in testing the same model reached 80%/75%. Sample size was not statistically predetermined, and investigators were not blinded to group allocation. Most expanded thyroid clonotypes (frequency above 0.001) were also detected in blood, a finding suggesting that blood repertoires may reflect thyroid immune responses.

This clonotype occurred a few times. The clone's antigen remains unknown. Base qualities are not at hand, and no much larger clone is one base apart. The CDR3 runs 16 residues from the cysteine to the phenylalanine. Just the 48-base CDR3 DNA is kept, in frame starting at base 1. V sheds 1 base and J sheds 4 bases, leaving 13 bases between their ends. Ophthalmopathy patients had moderately to severely active disease, Clinical Activity Score of at least 3, NOSPECS grade of at least 4, and duration under 3 months. Any patient with an uncontrolled infection, another autoimmune disease, pregnancy or lactation was excluded. Diagnoses relied on clinical symptoms, serum thyroxine and TRAb, thyroid ultrasound and orbital computed tomography. PBMCs were separated from roughly 10 ml of fresh peripheral blood using Ficoll-Paque density gradient centrifugation. Trizol reagent was used to extract total RNA, and RNA quality was then checked on an Agilent 2100 Bioanalyzer.

The TCR beta CDR3 regions were amplified from RNA transcripts. For the first round of RT-PCR on the TCR CDR3, the HTBI primer set was used together with the Qiagen OneStep RT-PCR kit. Libraries were constructed in a second round of multiplex PCR, after which size selection and purification were performed. Sequencing of the libraries was done on an Illumina HiSeq2000 using paired-end 100 bp reads. The original pipeline was this. SOAPnuke was used to process the raw data, removing reads that contained adapters or uncalled bases, had a mean Phred below 15, or lacked an exact match to the constant primer or identifier. High-quality paired reads were merged with COPE v1.2.5, and unique nucleotide sequences were defined as clonotypes. MiTCR v1.1 was used to align clonotypes to the IMGT TRBV, TRBD and TRBJ reference segments. The analysis included only V-J combinations with a frequency above 0.0001, which together covered 99% to 99.2% of the repertoires. A TCS score was defined as the ratio between F50 (clonal expansion) and ExV (chaos), using BLOSUM62-based TCRdist between CDR3 peptides within each V-J. Welch's t-statistics and random forest reduced roughly 540 V-J features to some 14, which were used in a naive Bayes classifier (R e1071). The public sequencing data were trimmed at Q25 with fastp and processed into clonotypes with MiXCR by TCRdb, which kept only in-frame beta chains. A single entry per CDR3 protein holds the most common genes and DNA from its merged rows. TCRdb, not the original authors, processed these V and J calls. For this sample there are 490,000 or so distinct CDR3 sequences; approximately 22% appear just once. The top ten constitute under 55% of the sample.

The chain uses TRBV12-3 or TRBV12-4 and TRBJ2-2; TRBD2 is perhaps the D gene, given 6 matching bases. This receptor was obtained from a woman between 70 and 85 years old with Graves' ophthalmopathy. The specimen sequenced was blood. The nucleotide sequence is TGTGCCAGCAGTTTAGGTGGCGGGGTTAGCACCGGGGAGCTGTTTTTT. Its translation reads: CASSLGGGVSTGELFF.